This T cell receptor (beta chain) was retrieved from a study of T-cell reconstitution after alpha-beta-depleted transplantation in children. Regarding the study as a whole: Reportedly, roughly two months post-transplant, alpha-beta T cells arose from several hundred expanded graft clones. Diversity of TCRbeta at day 60 was high in some patients, arising from surviving recipient T cells and thymic progenitors.

In regard to this clonotype: Its specificity is not known.

With 2 bases removed from V and 1 base from J, the gap between germline ends came to 11 bases. The CDR3 sequence is 16 residues long. From germline, CDR1 is KGHSH and CDR2 LQKENI. It was with unique molecular identifiers that the TCRbeta library was prepared. TCRdb reanalysed the PCR reads using MiXCR and keeps one entry per CDR3 protein. Of around 100,000 distinct CDR3 sequences in the sample, around 10% were seen once. The chain uses TRBV18 and TRBJ2-2; D perhaps matches TRBD2 (6 bases). The TCR comes from a boy aged 2-9 years with acute lymphoblastic leukemia, due to receive a stem cell transplant. The specimen was PBMCs, collected before TCRalphabeta/CD19-depleted stem cell transplant. The CDR3 protein is CASSPLNSGNTGELFF. CDR3 coding DNA: TGTGCCAGCTCACCATTGAATAGCGGGAACACCGGGGAGCTGTTTTTT.